Listed below are T cell receptor beta chains from one sample, sequenced in a study of T cell repertoires in cytomegalovirus infection. TCRdb reprocessed the reads with MiXCR, giving one entry per CDR3 protein. The sample lists 450,000 to 600,000 distinct CDR3 sequences; around 30% were seen once. Their recognized antigens are unknown. Sequences were derived from cultured PBMCs, sampled from culture after CMV antigen stimulation. The receptors shown here come from a human donor in good health (CMV status not recorded). Some clones in this sample may be carry-over from other donors' samples. CDR3s include the opening cysteine and the closing phenylalanine or tryptophan. Each record gives: J gene, D gene, clone size, V gene, CDR3 protein, CDR3 DNA. A D gene is named only where the DNA matches it firmly. Clone size is given for some rows only: seen once, a few or many times, or a class if the clone is expanded.

j_call: TRBJ2-7; d_call: TRBD1; clone_size: -; v_call: TRBV10-3; cdr3_aa: CAISEDLGQGSYEQYF; cdr3_nt: TGTGCCATCAGCGAAGACCTCGGACAGGGTTCCTACGAGCAGTACTTC
j_call: TRBJ2-6; d_call: TRBD2; clone_size: -; v_call: TRBV6-5; cdr3_aa: CASSYTGTSASGANVLTF; cdr3_nt: TGTGCCAGCAGTTACACCGGGACTAGCGCCTCTGGGGCCAACGTCCTGACTTTC
j_call: TRBJ2-1; d_call: -; clone_size: -; v_call: TRBV7-9; cdr3_aa: CASILVRDDEQFF; cdr3_nt: TGTGCCAGCATCTTAGTCCGGGACGATGAGCAGTTCTTC
j_call: TRBJ2-3; d_call: TRBD2; clone_size: -; v_call: TRBV4-3; cdr3_aa: CAIRQGPVAGGRGDTQYF; cdr3_nt: TGCGCCATCCGCCAAGGTCCGGTAGCGGGAGGGCGGGGAGATACGCAGTATTTT
j_call: TRBJ1-2; d_call: -; clone_size: -; v_call: TRBV12-3/TRBV12-4; cdr3_aa: CASSPDTSYGYTF; cdr3_nt: TGTGCCAGCAGTCCTGACACCAGCTATGGCTACACCTTC
j_call: TRBJ2-5; d_call: TRBD2; clone_size: -; v_call: TRBV6-8; cdr3_aa: CASSYIAGVETQYF; cdr3_nt: TGTGCCAGCAGCTATATAGCGGGAGTGGAGACCCAGTACTTC
j_call: TRBJ2-1; d_call: -; clone_size: -; v_call: TRBV29-1; cdr3_aa: CSARSAPYEQFF; cdr3_nt: TGCAGCGCCCGGAGTGCTCCCTATGAGCAGTTCTTC
j_call: TRBJ2-2; d_call: -; clone_size: few; v_call: TRBV6-5; cdr3_aa: CASCGATGELFF; cdr3_nt: TGTGCCAGTTGTGGGGCAACCGGGGAGCTGTTTTTT
j_call: TRBJ2-3; d_call: TRBD1; clone_size: few; v_call: TRBV20-1; cdr3_aa: CSALTGLSRTDTQYF; cdr3_nt: TGCAGTGCTCTGACAGGGTTGAGCAGGACAGATACGCAGTATTTT
j_call: TRBJ1-1; d_call: -; clone_size: many; v_call: TRBV14; cdr3_aa: CASSRQPNTEAFF; cdr3_nt: TGTGCCAGCAGCCGGCAGCCGAACACTGAAGCTTTCTTT
j_call: TRBJ2-7; d_call: -; clone_size: many; v_call: TRBV27; cdr3_aa: CASSSGPSYEQYF; cdr3_nt: TGTGCCAGCAGTTCAGGTCCCTCCTACGAGCAGTACTTC
j_call: TRBJ2-1; d_call: TRBD2; clone_size: few; v_call: TRBV29-1; cdr3_aa: CSVGTAGGWVDEQFF; cdr3_nt: TGCAGCGTGGGGACCGCGGGAGGTTGGGTCGATGAGCAGTTCTTC
j_call: TRBJ2-7; d_call: -; clone_size: few; v_call: TRBV12-3/TRBV12-4; cdr3_aa: CASSLNLVGSYEQYF; cdr3_nt: TGTGCCAGCAGTTTAAACCTAGTGGGGTCCTACGAGCAGTACTTC
j_call: TRBJ2-2; d_call: TRBD1; clone_size: -; v_call: TRBV7-2; cdr3_aa: CASYDRGNTGELFF; cdr3_nt: TGTGCCAGCTACGACAGGGGGAACACCGGGGAGCTGTTTTTT
j_call: TRBJ2-1; d_call: -; clone_size: few; v_call: TRBV20-1; cdr3_aa: CSANGLGTPLGDEQFF; cdr3_nt: TGCAGTGCTAACGGGTTAGGGACCCCCCTCGGAGATGAGCAGTTCTTC